These 24 T cell receptor beta chains originate from one sample sequenced in a study of shared clonotypes between healthy human individuals. Method: immunoSEQ multiplex PCR; TCRdb's copy keeps in-frame clones and lacks some. The sample records roughly 2 million clones, approximately 95% being singletons. Material: naive CD4+ T cells sorted from blood. The subset is: CD45RA+ positively selected. These receptors all stem from a young man in good health.

The chain uses TRBV28 and TRBJ1-2; D is unresolved. Germline lookup yields CDR1 MDHEN and CDR2 SYDVKM. The CDR3 has 14 amino acids. V dropped 5 bases and J dropped 8 bases, with 18 bases sitting between them. This CDR3 reads CASSTRRKLRGYTF. CDR3 coding DNA: TGTGCCAGCAGTACGCGACGGAAGCTAAGGGGCTACACCTTC.

The V and J genes are TRBV30 and TRBJ2-5, with 10 positions matching TRBD2. The V and J ends lost 0 bases and 5 bases, in that order; junction bases with no gene match: 3. The CDR3 covers 14 residues. Germline lookup yields CDR1 GTSNPN and CDR2 SVGIG (reference sequence). CDR3 region: CAWSVLAGSETQYF. CDR3 coding DNA: TGTGCCTGGAGTGTACTAGCGGGATCGGAGACCCAGTACTTC.

This chain joins TRBV6-4 and TRBJ1-6; D might be TRBD1 (6 bases). CDR3 size: 15 residues. Trimming cost V 5 bases and J 4 bases, with 12 bases left between them. Per germline, CDR1 MRHNA and CDR2 SNTAGT. CDR3 sequence reads: CASSRTATYNSPLHF. The CDR3 DNA sequence: TGTGCCAGCAGTCGGACAGCTACTTATAATTCACCCCTCCACTTT.

The chain couples TRBV7-9 to TRBJ2-3; D is possibly TRBD1 (5 bases). With 1 base removed from V and 0 bases from J, the gap between germline ends came to 11 bases. The germline gives CDR1 SEHNR, CDR2 FQNEAQ (reference sequence). The CDR3 consists of 16 residues. The CDR3 coding sequence is TGTGCCAGCAGCTTAGGGACACTTACTAGCACAGATACGCAGTATTTT. It yields the protein CASSLGTLTSTDTQYF.

This clone was observed once. This chain joins TRBV4-1 and TRBJ1-5, with D unclear. V lost 2 bases, J lost 4 bases, and 12 bases lay in between. CDR3 length equals 15 residues. Germline V gene data show CDR1 as MGHRA and CDR2 as YSYEKL. CDR3 in amino acids: CASSQWLEGNQPQHF. The CDR3 DNA sequence: TGCGCCAGCAGCCAATGGCTAGAGGGAAATCAGCCCCAGCATTTT.

This clone was detected only once. Here the CDR3 reads CATDSYSGNTIYF. CDR3 nucleotide sequence: TGTGCCACCGACAGCTACTCTGGAAACACCATATATTTT. The gene calls are TRBV19 and TRBJ1-3; D might be TRBD1 (5 bases). Germline V gene data show CDR1 as LNHDA and CDR2 as SQIVND (reference sequence). Trimming took off 10 bases at V and 0 bases at J, with 10 bases between the two ends. The CDR3 runs to 13 residues.

V gene TRBV25-1 combines with J gene TRBJ1-3; D remains ambiguous. V gave up 3 bases and J gave up 0 bases, with 6 bases separating them. There are 14 residues in the CDR3. In germline, CDR1 is MGHDK, CDR2 SYGVNS. In DNA, the CDR3 is TGTGCCAGCAGTGATTTTGTCTCTGGAAACACCATATATTTT. This gives the protein CASSDFVSGNTIYF.

The CDR3 is CATSRERGVYEQYF. The CDR3 DNA follows: TGTGCCACCAGCAGAGAGAGGGGGGTCTACGAGCAGTACTTC. The gene calls are TRBV15 and TRBJ2-7; D tentatively reads TRBD1 or TRBD2 (6 bases each). The V and J ends lost 0 bases and 3 bases respectively, with 9 bases between them. Germline assignment: CDR1 LNHNV and CDR2 YYDKDF (reference sequence). CDR3 length: 14 amino acids. Combining the CDR3 with reference TRBV15 and TRBJ2-7 gives the whole variable domain DAMVIQNPRYQVTQFGKPVTLSCSQTLNHNVMYWYQQKSSQAPKLLFHYYDKDFNNEADTPDNFQSRRPNTSFCFLDIRSPGLGDTAMYLCATSRERGVYEQYFGPGTRLTVT.

V gene TRBV7-2 combines with J gene TRBJ2-7, with 8 bases fitting TRBD2. This CDR3 comprises 14 residues. The germline CDR1 and CDR2 sequences are SGHTA and FQGNSA. Trimming took 3 bases from V and 7 from J; bases not matched to a gene: 8. CDR3 sequence reads: CASSLSSGSLEQYF. Written as DNA, the CDR3 is TGTGCCAGCAGCTTGTCTAGCGGGTCTTTGGAGCAGTACTTC.

The chain combines TRBV18 with TRBJ1-3, with D perhaps TRBD1 (5 bases). The CDR3 sequence is 16 residues long. Germline-derived CDR1 and CDR2 are KGHSH and LQKENI. V was trimmed by 1 base and J by 2 bases, leaving 12 bases between them. CDR3 sequence reads: CASSPRRGGTGNTIYF. The CDR3 bases are TGTGCCAGCTCACCACGGAGGGGAGGAACTGGAAACACCATATATTTT.

The V gene is TRBV4-1, the J gene TRBJ2-2; D is ambiguous. Between the trimmed V and J ends, which lost 0 bases and 4 bases, there was a span of 6 bases. Per germline, CDR1 MGHRA and CDR2 YSYEKL. The CDR3 is 14 residues long. The CDR3: CASSQELTTGELFF. CDR3 sequence (DNA): TGCGCCAGCAGCCAAGAACTAACCACCGGGGAGCTGTTTTTT.

The chain uses TRBV15 and TRBJ2-2; D is uncertain. V was shortened by 0 bases and J by 4 bases, with 6 bases between the two germline ends. The CDR3 has 14 residues. CDR1 is LNHNV, CDR2 YYDKDF, per germline (reference sequence). The CDR3 sequence is CATSREGATGELFF. Written as DNA, the CDR3 is TGTGCCACCAGCAGAGAGGGCGCCACCGGGGAGCTGTTTTTT.

As concerns this clone: This same CDR3 is encoded by further DNA sequences in the sample. The chain is built from TRBV6-5 and TRBJ2-2; 12 positions match TRBD2. The CDR3 covers 15 residues. Germline CDR1 and CDR2: MNHEY and SVGAGI. V dropped 2 bases and J dropped 5; count of bases not matched to a gene: 0. CDR3 in amino acids: CASSYGLAGTGELFF. The CDR3 DNA follows: TGTGCCAGCAGTTACGGACTAGCGGGGACCGGGGAGCTGTTTTTT.

Notes on this clone: At one end the junction does not follow the germline gene, possibly because of a read error. The gene calls are TRBV7-7 and TRBJ1-3; D not resolved. Germline loops: CDR1 SSHAT, CDR2 FNYEAQ (reference sequence). This CDR3 comprises 15 residues. CDR3 sequence reads: CASSPGPDSGNTIYF. CDR3 DNA: TGTGCTAGCAGCCCCGGGCCAGACTCTGGAAACACCATATATTTT.

The J gene is TRBJ2-3, the V gene TRBV6-1; 9 bases match TRBD1. Losses at the gene ends were 7 bases for V and 3 bases for J; bases not matched to a gene: 8. Germline CDR1 and CDR2: MNHNS and SASEGT. The CDR3 consists of 15 residues. This CDR3 is CASNPTGGNTDTQYF. The CDR3 DNA reads TGTGCCAGCAACCCGACAGGGGGGAATACAGATACGCAGTATTTT.

The chain joins TRBV27 to TRBJ2-1, with 10 bases aligning to TRBD2. The CDR3 spans 15 residues. The trim removed 3 bases at V and 8 bases at J, leaving 7 bases unmatched. From germline, CDR1 is MNHEY and CDR2 SMNVEV (reference sequence). CDR3 in DNA: TGTGCCAGCAGTTTTTCTAGCGGGAGTTGGGATGAGCAGTTCTTC. This sequence encodes CASSFSSGSWDEQFF.

Comments on this clone: The sample carries other DNA sequences with the same CDR3. V and J are TRBV7-3 and TRBJ1-3; D possibly corresponds to TRBD1 (6 bases). This CDR3 comprises 15 residues. Germline V gene data show CDR1 as SGHTA and CDR2 as FQGTGA. V lost 1 base to trimming and J lost 0 bases, with 7 bases between them. This CDR3 reads CASSLRGGSGNTIYF. The CDR3 DNA reads TGTGCCAGCAGCTTAAGAGGGGGCTCTGGAAACACCATATATTTT.

This chain links TRBV15 with TRBJ2-7; 7 positions match TRBD1. V lost 5 bases, J lost 2 bases, and 6 bases stayed unmatched. The CDR3 consists of 14 residues. In germline, CDR1 is LNHNV, CDR2 YYDKDF (reference sequence). CDR3 sequence reads: CATSRRTGPYEQYF. The CDR3 nucleotides are TGTGCCACCAGCCGTCGGACAGGACCCTACGAGCAGTACTTC.

This clone was seen only once. The chain has TRBV5-6 and TRBJ2-2; no clear D gene. Germline loops: CDR1 SGHDT, CDR2 YYEEEE. CDR3 length: 14 residues. The V and J ends lost 7 bases and 1 base respectively, with 11 bases between them. The CDR3 loop is CASGNGENTGELFF. The CDR3 DNA reads TGTGCCAGCGGCAATGGGGAGAACACCGGGGAGCTGTTTTTT.

The chain employs TRBV29-1 and TRBJ2-1, with a tentative D call TRBD2 (6 bases). Looked up from germline, CDR1 is SQVTM and CDR2 is ANQGSEA. Deletions cut 2 bases from V and 5 bases from J, with 13 bases between. This CDR3 contains 14 residues. This CDR3 reads CSVERWEADNEQFF. CDR3 nucleotides: TGCAGCGTTGAACGATGGGAGGCCGACAATGAGCAGTTCTTC.

This clone was picked up one time. The chain combines TRBV6-1 with TRBJ1-4; D not certain. Trimming pared 1 base from V and 6 bases from J, leaving 12 bases between. Germline CDR1 MNHNS, CDR2 SASEGT. The CDR3 covers 15 residues. Written as DNA, the CDR3 is TGTGCCAGCAGTGAAGACGGGAAGGTTTATGAAAAACTGTTTTTT. This translates into CASSEDGKVYEKLFF.

The chain employs TRBV15 and TRBJ1-5, with TRBD1 identical over 10 bases. With 7 bases clipped from V and 5 bases from J, the junction kept 5 bases outside the gene matches. The CDR3 runs to 14 residues. The germline V gene has CDR1 LNHNV and CDR2 YYDKDF (reference sequence). CDR3 loop: CATKMDRGDQPQHF. The CDR3 coding sequence is TGTGCCACCAAGATGGACAGGGGGGATCAGCCCCAGCATTTT.

This clone was seen once. The rearrangement joins TRBV18 to TRBJ1-1; D possibly corresponds to TRBD1 (5 bases). The CDR3 sequence is 15 residues long. CDR1 KGHSH and CDR2 LQKENI come from the germline V gene. V lost 3 bases, J lost 6 bases, and 17 bases lay in between. CDR3 amino acids: CASSPDGAPSAEAFF. The CDR3 DNA reads as TGTGCCAGCTCACCGGATGGGGCCCCGAGCGCTGAAGCTTTCTTT. Variable domain in full (rest from reference TRBV18 and TRBJ1-1): NAGVMQNPRHLVRRRGQEARLRCSPMKGHSHVYWYRQLPEEGLKFMVYLQKENIIDESGMPKERFSAEFPKEGPSILRIQQVVRGDSAAYFCASSPDGAPSAEAFFGQGTRLTVV.

The rearrangement uses TRBV9 and TRBJ2-2; possibly TRBD1 for D (6 bases). The CDR3 has 15 amino acids. Germline V lookup: CDR1 SGDLS, CDR2 YYNGEE. Deletions cut 0 bases from V and 3 bases from J, with 9 bases between. For the CDR3, the DNA is TGTGCCAGCAGCGTAGCGGACAGCTACACCGGGGAGCTGTTTTTT. It yields the protein CASSVADSYTGELFF. The full variable domain, with the rest looked up from reference TRBV9 and TRBJ2-2, is DSGVTQTPKHLITATGQRVTLRCSPRSGDLSVYWYQQSLDQGLQFLIQYYNGEERAKGNILERFSAQQFPDLHSELNLSSLELGDSALYFCASSVADSYTGELFFGEGSRLTVL.